The rows below give T cell receptor beta chains drawn from one sample of a study of cytomegalovirus exposure and HLA in healthy donors. Sequencing was performed with immunoSEQ multiplex PCR; in TCRdb, only in-frame clones are kept and a portion is missing. The sample has some 190,000 clones, 85% to 90% seen once. Sequencing used PBMCs. The receptor set was obtained from a woman younger than 35 in good health and CMV-seronegative. CDR3s include the opening cysteine and the closing phenylalanine or tryptophan. D genes are given only for firm matches. Size is omitted from some rows. Given values are once, few, many or a class for expanded clones.

V gene: TRBV7-9
clone size: once
J gene: TRBJ1-4
D gene: TRBD1
CDR3 protein: CASSPGTATNEKLFF
CDR3 DNA: TGTGCCAGCAGCCCGGGGACAGCAACTAATGAAAAACTGTTTTTT

V gene: TRBV4-1
clone size: NA
J gene: TRBJ2-7
D gene: NA
CDR3 protein: CASSQGLTSSYEQYF
CDR3 DNA: TGCGCCAGCAGCCAAGGACTTACCAGCTCCTACGAGCAGTACTTC

V gene: TRBV19
clone size: once
J gene: TRBJ2-6
D gene: NA
CDR3 protein: CASSMSANVLTF
CDR3 DNA: TGTGCCAGTAGTATGAGCGCCAACGTCCTGACTTTC

V gene: TRBV7-2
clone size: NA
J gene: TRBJ1-3
D gene: NA
CDR3 protein: CASSLGGTVGNTIYF
CDR3 DNA: TGTGCCAGCAGCTTAGGCGGGACGGTTGGAAACACCATATATTTT

V gene: TRBV30
clone size: NA
J gene: TRBJ2-5
D gene: TRBD2
CDR3 protein: CAWSVGGRQTQYF
CDR3 DNA: TGTGCCTGGAGTGTAGGCGGGAGACAGACCCAGTACTTC

V gene: TRBV5-1
clone size: NA
J gene: TRBJ1-5
D gene: TRBD1
CDR3 protein: CASSLTGQGGNQPQHF
CDR3 DNA: TGCGCCAGCAGCTTGACGGGACAGGGAGGCAATCAGCCCCAGCATTTT

V gene: TRBV18
clone size: once
J gene: TRBJ2-7
D gene: NA
CDR3 protein: CASSVGGSSYEQYF
CDR3 DNA: TGTGCCAGCTCAGTTGGAGGGAGCTCCTACGAGCAGTACTTC

V gene: TRBV5-1
clone size: NA
J gene: TRBJ1-6
D gene: NA
CDR3 protein: CASSWDIYNSPLHF
CDR3 DNA: TGCGCCAGCAGCTGGGACATCTATAATTCACCCCTCCACTTT

V gene: TRBV7-2
clone size: once
J gene: TRBJ1-4
D gene: NA
CDR3 protein: CASSLVRGDEKLFF
CDR3 DNA: TGTGCCAGCAGCTTAGTGCGGGGGGATGAAAAACTGTTTTTT

V gene: TRBV9
clone size: NA
J gene: TRBJ1-1
D gene: TRBD1
CDR3 protein: CASSALTGGLGNTEAFF
CDR3 DNA: TGTGCCAGCAGCGCTTTAACAGGGGGCTTGGGGAACACTGAAGCTTTCTTT

V gene: TRBV18
clone size: NA
J gene: TRBJ2-3
D gene: NA
CDR3 protein: CASSPNPRTDTQYF
CDR3 DNA: TGTGCCAGCTCACCTAATCCCCGGACAGATACGCAGTATTTT

V gene: TRBV5-4
clone size: NA
J gene: TRBJ2-3
D gene: NA
CDR3 protein: CASSPGDLVARTDTQYF
CDR3 DNA: TGTGCCAGCAGCCCGGGGGACCTCGTGGCACGCACAGATACGCAGTATTTT

V gene: TRBV6-5
clone size: NA
J gene: TRBJ2-2
D gene: NA
CDR3 protein: CASSSVNRVNTGELFF
CDR3 DNA: TGTGCCAGCAGTTCCGTCAACAGGGTAAACACCGGGGAGCTGTTTTTT

V gene: TRBV5-1
clone size: NA
J gene: TRBJ2-2
D gene: TRBD1
CDR3 protein: CATTGGTGDPGELFF
CDR3 DNA: TGCGCCACCACCGGCGGGACAGGGGACCCCGGGGAGCTGTTTTTT

V gene: TRBV10-3
clone size: NA
J gene: TRBJ1-1
D gene: TRBD1
CDR3 protein: CAIREGTDEAFF
CDR3 DNA: TGTGCCATCAGGGAAGGGACAGATGAAGCTTTCTTT

V gene: TRBV7-6
clone size: few
J gene: TRBJ1-6
D gene: NA
CDR3 protein: CASSAVAENSPLHF
CDR3 DNA: TGTGCCAGCAGCGCGGTGGCCGAAAATTCACCCCTCCACTTT

V gene: TRBV7-8
clone size: NA
J gene: TRBJ2-1
D gene: TRBD2
CDR3 protein: CASSLAGGGRLNEQFF
CDR3 DNA: TGTGCCAGCAGCTTAGCGGGCGGGGGACGATTGAATGAGCAGTTCTTC

V gene: TRBV4-2
clone size: NA
J gene: TRBJ2-1
D gene: TRBD2
CDR3 protein: CASSQVPGLGAGGPTGNEQFF
CDR3 DNA: TGTGCCAGCAGTCAAGTCCCAGGTCTAGGAGCGGGAGGGCCAACAGGGAATGAGCAGTTCTTC

V gene: TRBV7-9
clone size: NA
J gene: TRBJ2-1
D gene: NA
CDR3 protein: CASSLALRAYNEQFF
CDR3 DNA: TGTGCCAGCAGCTTAGCGTTGCGGGCTTACAATGAGCAGTTCTTC

V gene: TRBV7-2
clone size: NA
J gene: TRBJ2-7
D gene: TRBD1
CDR3 protein: CASSLGRGLYEQYF
CDR3 DNA: TGTGCCAGCAGCTTAGGCAGGGGGCTGTACGAGCAGTACTTC

V gene: TRBV6-1
clone size: NA
J gene: TRBJ1-3
D gene: NA
CDR3 protein: CASMAGSGNTIYF
CDR3 DNA: TGTGCCAGCATGGCAGGTTCTGGAAACACCATATATTTT

V gene: TRBV4-1
clone size: NA
J gene: TRBJ2-3
D gene: NA
CDR3 protein: CASSQAGQSTDTQYF
CDR3 DNA: TGCGCCAGCAGCCAAGCCGGACAGAGCACAGATACGCAGTATTTT

V gene: TRBV27
clone size: few
J gene: TRBJ2-3
D gene: NA
CDR3 protein: CASSKGTSYTDTQYF
CDR3 DNA: TGTGCCAGCAGTAAGGGGACTTCTTACACAGATACGCAGTATTTT

V gene: TRBV6-6
clone size: NA
J gene: TRBJ1-3
D gene: NA
CDR3 protein: CASSYGLNSGNTIYF
CDR3 DNA: TGTGCCAGCAGTTACGGGCTCAACTCTGGAAACACCATATATTTT

V gene: TRBV29-1
clone size: NA
J gene: TRBJ2-5
D gene: TRBD1
CDR3 protein: CSSRQGGETQYF
CDR3 DNA: TGCAGCTCCCGACAGGGTGGTGAGACCCAGTACTTC

V gene: TRBV29-1
clone size: NA
J gene: TRBJ1-1
D gene: NA
CDR3 protein: CSPWEGTEAFF
CDR3 DNA: TGCAGCCCCTGGGAGGGCACTGAAGCTTTCTTT

V gene: TRBV2
clone size: few
J gene: TRBJ1-1
D gene: TRBD1
CDR3 protein: CASLLTGSGDEAFF
CDR3 DNA: TGTGCCAGCCTCCTGACAGGGTCGGGGGATGAAGCTTTCTTT

V gene: TRBV7-8
clone size: NA
J gene: TRBJ1-4
D gene: NA
CDR3 protein: CASSFEPPFSTNEKLFF
CDR3 DNA: TGTGCCAGCAGCTTTGAGCCCCCATTTTCAACTAATGAAAAACTGTTTTTT

V gene: TRBV2
clone size: NA
J gene: TRBJ2-1
D gene: NA
CDR3 protein: CASSEAMTIGEQFF
CDR3 DNA: TGTGCCAGCAGTGAAGCAATGACAATCGGTGAGCAGTTCTTC

V gene: TRBV19
clone size: NA
J gene: TRBJ2-5
D gene: NA
CDR3 protein: CASSESGRETQYF
CDR3 DNA: TGTGCCAGTAGCGAGTCAGGGCGAGAGACCCAGTACTTC

V gene: TRBV14
clone size: NA
J gene: TRBJ2-7
D gene: TRBD1
CDR3 protein: CASSRGTGLDPSYEQYF
CDR3 DNA: TGTGCCAGCAGCCGGGGGACAGGGCTCGACCCCTCCTACGAGCAGTACTTC

V gene: TRBV4-1
clone size: NA
J gene: TRBJ1-1
D gene: NA
CDR3 protein: CASSQVLRTERGRAEAFF
CDR3 DNA: TGCGCCAGCAGCCAAGTTCTTAGGACAGAAAGAGGGCGCGCTGAAGCTTTCTTT

V gene: TRBV7-8
clone size: once
J gene: TRBJ2-1
D gene: TRBD2
CDR3 protein: CASSPRVAGSYEQFF
CDR3 DNA: TGTGCCAGCAGCCCGCGGGTAGCGGGAAGCTATGAGCAGTTCTTC

V gene: TRBV5-1
clone size: NA
J gene: TRBJ2-1
D gene: TRBD2
CDR3 protein: CASRLAGEYNEQFF
CDR3 DNA: TGCGCCAGCAGACTAGCGGGAGAGTACAATGAGCAGTTCTTC

V gene: TRBV5-5
clone size: NA
J gene: TRBJ2-7
D gene: NA
CDR3 protein: CASSLGGSRAYEQYF
CDR3 DNA: TGTGCCAGCAGCTTGGGGGGCAGCCGGGCCTACGAGCAGTACTTC

V gene: TRBV18
clone size: NA
J gene: TRBJ1-2
D gene: TRBD1
CDR3 protein: CASSRGEGAWGYTF
CDR3 DNA: TGTGCCAGCTCACGGGGCGAGGGGGCCTGGGGCTACACCTTC

V gene: TRBV4-1
clone size: NA
J gene: TRBJ1-2
D gene: NA
CDR3 protein: CASSQEFLGGSYGYTF
CDR3 DNA: TGCGCCAGCAGCCAAGAATTTTTAGGGGGTAGCTATGGCTACACCTTC

V gene: TRBV18
clone size: NA
J gene: TRBJ2-7
D gene: NA
CDR3 protein: CASSPPQGKDEQYF
CDR3 DNA: TGTGCCAGCTCACCACCCCAGGGAAAAGACGAGCAGTACTTC

V gene: TRBV28
clone size: NA
J gene: TRBJ2-5
D gene: TRBD2
CDR3 protein: CASSSGLAGYQYF
CDR3 DNA: TGTGCCAGCAGTTCGGGACTAGCGGGTTACCAGTACTTC

V gene: TRBV7-3
clone size: NA
J gene: TRBJ1-1
D gene: NA
CDR3 protein: CASSPGQNTEAFF
CDR3 DNA: TGTGCCAGCAGCCCCGGACAGAACACTGAAGCTTTCTTT

V gene: TRBV13
clone size: once
J gene: TRBJ2-2
D gene: TRBD1
CDR3 protein: CASSRDRANTGELFF
CDR3 DNA: TGTGCCAGCAGTCGGGACAGGGCGAACACCGGGGAGCTGTTTTTT

V gene: TRBV4-3
clone size: few
J gene: TRBJ2-1
D gene: TRBD2
CDR3 protein: CASSQSGAYNEQFF
CDR3 DNA: TGCGCCAGCAGCCAAAGCGGGGCCTACAATGAGCAGTTCTTC

V gene: TRBV7-9
clone size: NA
J gene: TRBJ2-2
D gene: NA
CDR3 protein: CASSLRGGANTGELFF
CDR3 DNA: TGTGCCAGCAGCTTACGCGGCGGGGCGAACACCGGGGAGCTGTTTTTT

V gene: TRBV30
clone size: NA
J gene: TRBJ1-1
D gene: NA
CDR3 protein: CAWSAGTGSTEAFF
CDR3 DNA: TGTGCCTGGAGTGCTGGCACGGGGTCCACTGAAGCTTTCTTT

V gene: TRBV29-1
clone size: NA
J gene: TRBJ1-1
D gene: NA
CDR3 protein: CSVEYDRYTEAFF
CDR3 DNA: TGCAGCGTTGAATACGACAGGTACACTGAAGCTTTCTTT

V gene: TRBV5-4
clone size: NA
J gene: TRBJ2-7
D gene: TRBD2
CDR3 protein: CASSPRGGGTSGHSYEQYF
CDR3 DNA: TGTGCCAGCAGCCCGCGGGGCGGCGGGACTAGCGGCCACTCCTACGAGCAGTACTTC

V gene: TRBV27
clone size: NA
J gene: TRBJ2-3
D gene: NA
CDR3 protein: CASSYKAPLGDTQYF
CDR3 DNA: TGTGCCAGCAGTTATAAAGCCCCTCTCGGGGATACGCAGTATTTT

V gene: TRBV6-5
clone size: NA
J gene: TRBJ2-7
D gene: NA
CDR3 protein: CASSLQGIPYEQYF
CDR3 DNA: TGTGCCAGCAGTCTTCAGGGGATCCCCTACGAGCAGTACTTC

V gene: TRBV5-1
clone size: NA
J gene: TRBJ2-1
D gene: NA
CDR3 protein: CASSFSSEQFF
CDR3 DNA: TGCGCCAGCAGCTTCTCCTCTGAGCAGTTCTTC

V gene: TRBV5-1
clone size: once
J gene: TRBJ1-1
D gene: NA
CDR3 protein: CASSLDRTAKNTEAFF
CDR3 DNA: TGCGCCAGCAGCTTGGACAGGACAGCCAAGAACACTGAAGCTTTCTTT

V gene: TRBV4-2
clone size: NA
J gene: TRBJ2-5
D gene: TRBD1
CDR3 protein: CASSQGPGTDQETQYF
CDR3 DNA: TGTGCCAGCAGCCAAGGTCCCGGGACAGATCAAGAGACCCAGTACTTC

V gene: TRBV11-1
clone size: NA
J gene: TRBJ1-5
D gene: NA
CDR3 protein: CASSQGRAEPQHF
CDR3 DNA: TGTGCCAGCAGTCAGGGCAGGGCCGAGCCCCAGCATTTT

V gene: TRBV6-4
clone size: once
J gene: TRBJ2-1
D gene: NA
CDR3 protein: CASSDSASVSYNEQFF
CDR3 DNA: TGTGCCAGCAGTGACTCAGCGAGCGTCTCCTACAATGAGCAGTTCTTC

V gene: TRBV19
clone size: NA
J gene: TRBJ1-6
D gene: NA
CDR3 protein: CASTPGDYNSPLHF
CDR3 DNA: TGTGCCAGTACTCCAGGGGATTATAATTCACCCCTCCACTTT